The next 14 T cell receptor beta chains were all read from a single sample in a study of cytomegalovirus exposure and HLA in healthy donors. PCR was performed using 60 Vbeta and 13 Jbeta primers. Assay: immunoSEQ multiplex PCR; the TCRdb copy retains only in-frame clones and omits some. The top ten hold 0.65% to 0.75% of the sample, which has about 180,000 clones, 79% seen once. The sequencing input was PBMCs. Receptor source: a middle-aged woman in good health and CMV-seronegative.

The rearrangement links TRBV2 to TRBJ2-2; 9 nucleotides agree with TRBD2. V lost 2 bases and J lost 1; bases outside the gene matches: 2. Per germline, CDR1 SNHLY and CDR2 FYNNEI. The CDR3 contains 16 residues. CDR3 DNA: TGTGCCAGCAGTGAACTAGCGGGGTTGAACACCGGGGAGCTGTTTTTT. This translates into CASSELAGLNTGELFF.

This chain uses TRBV5-4 with TRBJ2-5, with TRBD1 identical over 9 bases. With V trimmed by 0 bases and J by 5 bases, 11 bases remained unmatched. Germline V gene lookup returns CDR1 SGHNT and CDR2 YYREEE (reference sequence). The CDR3 runs 17 residues. In DNA, the CDR3 is TGTGCCAGCAGCTTGGGTGACAGGGGGGCCCTAAGGGAGACCCAGTACTTC. Protein: CASSLGDRGALRETQYF. Using reference TRBV5-4 and TRBJ2-5 for the parts outside the CDR3, the full variable domain is ETGVTQSPTHLIKTRGQQVTLRCSSQSGHNTVSWYQQALGQGPQFIFQYYREEENGRGNFPPRFSGLQFPNYSSELNVNALELDDSALYLCASSLGDRGALRETQYFGPGTRLLVL.

The chain uses TRBV28 and TRBJ1-1; no firm D call. Germline CDR1 reads MDHEN; CDR2 reads SYDVKM. This CDR3 contains 13 residues. V lost 8 bases and J 6 bases, leaving 16 bases between the germline ends. In DNA, the CDR3 is TGTGCCAGCGAATCACCCCGGGTGCCTGAAGCTTTCTTT. Translating gives CASESPRVPEAFF.

This clone appeared a few times. The chain recombines TRBV5-6 with TRBJ1-5; D may be TRBD1 (6 bases). The CDR3 covers 14 residues. Looked up from germline, CDR1 is SGHDT and CDR2 is YYEEEE. The V end lost 0 bases, the J end lost 2 bases, and 6 bases lay between the germline ends. The CDR3 region is CASSLAGGNQPQHF. CDR3 DNA sequence: TGTGCCAGCAGCTTGGCAGGGGGCAATCAGCCCCAGCATTTT.

This clone has more than one count but fewer than ten. CDR3 amino acids: CATLFSYEQYF. CDR3 coding DNA: TGTGCCACCCTTTTTAGCTACGAGCAGTACTTC. This rearrangement joins TRBV6-5 to TRBJ2-7; no reliable D call. Trimming removed 10 bases at V and 3 bases at J, with 10 bases between. The V gene's germline CDR1 is MNHEY and CDR2 SVGAGI. The CDR3 extends over 11 amino acids.

This sequence joins TRBV4-1 and TRBJ2-5; TRBD2 matches 10 bases. Per the germline V gene, CDR1 is MGHRA and CDR2 is YSYEKL. J gave up 4 bases and V 3 bases, and 5 bases lay outside the gene matches. The CDR3 runs 15 residues. The CDR3 coding sequence is TGCGCCAGCAGCCACACTCCTAGCGGGGGAGAGACCCAGTACTTC. Amino acids: CASSHTPSGGETQYF.

The genes are TRBV21-1 and TRBJ2-7; the D call TRBD1 from the table was never checked on the DNA. TRBV21-1 is termed a pseudogene. CDR3 size: 14 residues. CDR3 loop: CASSKEIGGAEQYF. The CDR3 nucleotides read TGTGCCAGCAGCAAAGAGATTGGGGGCGCGGAGCAGTACTTC.

The rearrangement joins TRBV5-1 to TRBJ2-3; TRBD2 matches 9 bases. There are 15 residues in the CDR3. Germline trimming cut 7 bases from V and 0 bases from J; bases unmatched to any gene: 6. Germline CDR1 SGHRS, CDR2 YFSETQ. CDR3 in DNA: TGCGCCAGCTCCCCGGCGGGAGGGAGCACAGATACGCAGTATTTT. Translated, it gives CASSPAGGSTDTQYF.

The chain links TRBV6-5 to TRBJ2-3; 8 positions match TRBD2. The CDR3 extends over 16 amino acids. CDR1 and CDR2 from the germline V gene are MNHEY and SVGAGI. V trimming: 2 bases; J trimming: 1 base; junction bases outside the gene matches: 5. The CDR3 is CASSYILGGGTDTQYF. The CDR3 bases are TGTGCCAGCAGTTACATCCTCGGGGGGGGCACAGATACGCAGTATTTT.

This sequence joins TRBV12-5 and TRBJ2-3; 7 bases are a match to TRBD2. The CDR3 contains 16 residues. The V gene end was trimmed by 3 bases and the J gene end by 5 bases; junction bases not matched to a gene: 11. Germline V gene data show CDR1 as LGHNT and CDR2 as FRNRAP. CDR3 region: CASGFGLVNSVDTQYF. CDR3 DNA: TGTGCTAGTGGTTTTGGACTAGTAAATAGTGTAGATACGCAGTATTTT.

This clone was found a few times. CDR3 sequence reads: CASRSTGGNQPQHF. The CDR3 DNA follows: TGTGCCAGCAGGTCTACAGGGGGCAATCAGCCCCAGCATTTT. The gene calls are TRBV6-5 and TRBJ1-5, with TRBD1 matching over 7 bases. The V and J ends lost 6 bases and 2 bases, in that order; junction bases with no gene match: 4. CDR3 size: 14 residues. The germline V gene encodes CDR1 MNHEY and CDR2 SVGAGI.

V and J are TRBV6-6 and TRBJ2-7, with a weak D call TRBD1 (5 bases). From germline, CDR1 is MNHNY and CDR2 SVGAGI (reference sequence). V lost 5 bases and J lost 0, with 8 bases in between. CDR3 size: 13 residues. CDR3 bases: TGTGCCAGCAGTCCAGGGTTCTCCTACGAGCAGTACTTC. It is translated as CASSPGFSYEQYF.

This clone showed up just a few times. The J gene is TRBJ1-1, the V gene TRBV12-5; no clear D. There are 13 residues in the CDR3. The V end lost 3 bases, the J end lost 1 base, and 6 bases lay between the germline ends. The germline V gene encodes CDR1 LGHNT and CDR2 FRNRAP. CDR3 in DNA: TGTGCTAGTGGTTTAGAGGAGAACACTGAAGCTTTCTTT. Translated: CASGLEENTEAFF.

About this clone itself: Its ends do not fully match the called genes, so a read error is possible. The same CDR3 arises from other DNA sequences in this sample as well. The V and J genes are TRBV4-2 and TRBJ2-6, with 8 nucleotides matching TRBD2. The CDR3 has 17 amino acids. Germline values: CDR1 LGHNA, CDR2 YNFKEQ. The CDR3 DNA sequence: TGTGCCAGCGGCCCGGGAGGGGCCTCATCTGGGGCCAACGTTCTGACTTTC. This gives the protein CASGPGGASSGANVLTF.